Listed below are T cell receptor beta chains from one sample, sequenced in a study of identical twins. TCRdb re-called the 5' RACE reads with MiXCR, one entry per CDR3 protein. The sample carries some 560,000 distinct CDR3 sequences, 9% to 10% recorded once. This sample also belongs to another study, concerning yellow fever vaccine responses in identical twins.

Sequenced: PBMCs. The receptors were gathered from a woman aged 18-29 years in good health. Both conserved end residues are trimmed from each CDR3. The order of the fields is V gene, J gene, CDR3 protein.

v_call: TRBV20-1
j_call: TRBJ2-1
cdr3_aa: SARTFSRDWTYNEQF

v_call: TRBV24-1
j_call: TRBJ1-1
cdr3_aa: ATSDLRYTEAF

v_call: TRBV15
j_call: TRBJ1-6
cdr3_aa: ATSRDDPGSPLH

v_call: TRBV29-1
j_call: TRBJ2-7
cdr3_aa: SVGSPASSSYEQY

v_call: TRBV6-1
j_call: TRBJ2-2
cdr3_aa: ASKSWQTATGELF

v_call: TRBV11-2
j_call: TRBJ2-1
cdr3_aa: ASSLDRGGRVNEQF

v_call: TRBV5-5
j_call: TRBJ2-7
cdr3_aa: ASSFSREGIYEQY

v_call: TRBV12-3/TRBV12-4
j_call: TRBJ2-5
cdr3_aa: ASSYLAGETQY

v_call: TRBV6-2/TRBV6-3
j_call: TRBJ2-1
cdr3_aa: ASSYISPAEQF

v_call: TRBV5-1
j_call: TRBJ2-1
cdr3_aa: ASSFSFGGVGNEQF

v_call: TRBV6-1
j_call: TRBJ1-2
cdr3_aa: ASSAEEGLGYT

v_call: TRBV5-1
j_call: TRBJ2-2
cdr3_aa: ASSLPSGGSGELF

v_call: TRBV5-1
j_call: TRBJ1-2
cdr3_aa: ASSLAPGRGGDGYT

v_call: TRBV12-3/TRBV12-4
j_call: TRBJ1-2
cdr3_aa: ASSPYRGYGYT

v_call: TRBV7-9
j_call: TRBJ2-1
cdr3_aa: ASSLGTVTFYNEQF

v_call: TRBV7-3
j_call: TRBJ2-3
cdr3_aa: ASSLTPSDTQY

v_call: TRBV5-1
j_call: TRBJ2-1
cdr3_aa: ASSTGLSGGSNEQF

v_call: TRBV11-3
j_call: TRBJ2-1
cdr3_aa: ASSLDTSGQF

v_call: TRBV11-2
j_call: TRBJ2-1
cdr3_aa: ASSLPAANEQF

v_call: TRBV6-1
j_call: TRBJ2-6
cdr3_aa: ASSVGTSVLT

v_call: TRBV7-9
j_call: TRBJ2-7
cdr3_aa: ASSHGTSESPYEQY

v_call: TRBV20-1
j_call: TRBJ2-3
cdr3_aa: SSRVGGVDTQY

v_call: TRBV4-3
j_call: TRBJ2-1
cdr3_aa: ASSQDWADSRLAGGGEQF

v_call: TRBV4-2
j_call: TRBJ2-7
cdr3_aa: ASSQTGTGYYEQY

v_call: TRBV6-1
j_call: TRBJ1-1
cdr3_aa: ATQAGTVLTEAF

v_call: TRBV3-1
j_call: TRBJ1-1
cdr3_aa: ASSQNLDPEAF

v_call: TRBV5-1
j_call: TRBJ2-1
cdr3_aa: ASRIEAYNEQF